Listed below are T cell receptor beta chains from one sample, sequenced in a study of CD8 T cells in Susac syndrome. MiXCR, run by TCRdb on the immunoSEQ multiplex PCR reads, gives a single entry per CDR3 protein. The repertoire includes under 85,000 distinct CDR3 sequences, approximately 94% of them detected once, and 0.35% to 0.55% sits in the top ten. The sequenced sample was CD8+ T cells from PBMCs. These receptors were obtained from a human donor with Susac syndrome. CDR3s include the opening cysteine and the closing phenylalanine or tryptophan. The order of the fields is CDR3 DNA, CDR3 protein, J gene, D gene, V gene, clone size, CDR3 length. D genes are given only for firm matches. Not every row has a clone size; where given, it reads once, few, many or a size class.

CDR3nt: TGTGCCAGCAGCGGACGGGACAGACCTAACCAAGAGACCCAGTACTTC
CDR3aa: CASSGRDRPNQETQYF
j_gene: TRBJ2-5
d_gene: TRBD1
v_gene: TRBV5-5
abundance: NA
len: 16

CDR3nt: TGCAGTGCTACTGGTGGGTTCGAGCAGTACTTC
CDR3aa: CSATGGFEQYF
j_gene: TRBJ2-7
d_gene: NA
v_gene: TRBV20-1
abundance: NA
len: 11

CDR3nt: TGTGCCAGCAGCCAAGCCCCGGGACAGGGGGATCGGGAGCAGTACTTC
CDR3aa: CASSQAPGQGDREQYF
j_gene: TRBJ2-7
d_gene: TRBD1
v_gene: TRBV4-2
abundance: NA
len: 16

CDR3nt: TGTGCCAGCAGGCGTATGGGTCCCAGACCCATGGACACTGAAGCTTTCTTT
CDR3aa: CASRRMGPRPMDTEAFF
j_gene: TRBJ1-1
d_gene: NA
v_gene: TRBV6-1
abundance: NA
len: 17

CDR3nt: TGTGCCAGCAGCTTAGGGGGGCTTTACACAGATACGCAGTATTTT
CDR3aa: CASSLGGLYTDTQYF
j_gene: TRBJ2-3
d_gene: NA
v_gene: TRBV7-2
abundance: NA
len: 15

CDR3nt: TGTGCCAGCAGTCCCCGGACTCCCACCATTACGCAGTATTTT
CDR3aa: CASSPRTPTITQYF
j_gene: TRBJ2-3
d_gene: NA
v_gene: TRBV12-3/TRBV12-4
abundance: once
len: 14

CDR3nt: TGTGCCACCAGCAGAGAATATTTAGCGGCGGGAGGGGAAGATACGCAGTATTTT
CDR3aa: CATSREYLAAGGEDTQYF
j_gene: TRBJ2-3
d_gene: TRBD2
v_gene: TRBV15
abundance: NA
len: 18

CDR3nt: TGTGCCAGCCACGAACAGGGGGAGATGGAGACCCAGTACTTC
CDR3aa: CASHEQGEMETQYF
j_gene: TRBJ2-5
d_gene: TRBD1
v_gene: TRBV7-9
abundance: NA
len: 14

CDR3nt: TGTGCCAGTAGTCCTAGGACAGGGCCTCAGCCCCAGCATTTT
CDR3aa: CASSPRTGPQPQHF
j_gene: TRBJ1-5
d_gene: TRBD1
v_gene: TRBV19
abundance: NA
len: 14

CDR3nt: TGTGCCAGCAGCCCCCCGGGGGGCGGGGCTTACAATGAGCAGTTCTTC
CDR3aa: CASSPPGGGAYNEQFF
j_gene: TRBJ2-1
d_gene: NA
v_gene: TRBV4-2
abundance: NA
len: 16

CDR3nt: TGCGCCAGCAGCTTGGGACTAGCGGACTCCTACAATGAGCAGTTCTTC
CDR3aa: CASSLGLADSYNEQFF
j_gene: TRBJ2-1
d_gene: TRBD2
v_gene: TRBV4-3
abundance: NA
len: 16

CDR3nt: TGTGCCAGCTCAAATAGCGGGAACAATCAACACGAGCAGTACTTC
CDR3aa: CASSNSGNNQHEQYF
j_gene: TRBJ2-7
d_gene: TRBD2
v_gene: TRBV6-5
abundance: NA
len: 15

CDR3nt: TGTGCCAGCAGCTGGGGCCGGGACGACAACTATGGCTACACCTTC
CDR3aa: CASSWGRDDNYGYTF
j_gene: TRBJ1-2
d_gene: NA
v_gene: TRBV7-2
abundance: NA
len: 15

CDR3nt: TGTGCCAGCTCACGACAGGGGCCGGGAGCTTTCTTT
CDR3aa: CASSRQGPGAFF
j_gene: TRBJ1-1
d_gene: TRBD1
v_gene: TRBV18
abundance: NA
len: 12

CDR3nt: TGTGCCAGCAGTGTAGATGTGAACACTGAAGCTTTCTTT
CDR3aa: CASSVDVNTEAFF
j_gene: TRBJ1-1
d_gene: NA
v_gene: TRBV25-1
abundance: NA
len: 13

CDR3nt: TGTGCCAGCTTTACGCCCGGGACCCCGAGGGACGAGCAGTACTTC
CDR3aa: CASFTPGTPRDEQYF
j_gene: TRBJ2-7
d_gene: NA
v_gene: TRBV6-1
abundance: NA
len: 15

CDR3nt: TGTGCCAGCAGTTTAGGTACGGGGATGAACACTGAAGCTTTCTTT
CDR3aa: CASSLGTGMNTEAFF
j_gene: TRBJ1-1
d_gene: NA
v_gene: TRBV6-5
abundance: NA
len: 15

CDR3nt: TGTGCCAGTAGTTTAGGGCAGGCGGTCAATGAGCAGTTCTTC
CDR3aa: CASSLGQAVNEQFF
j_gene: TRBJ2-1
d_gene: NA
v_gene: TRBV19
abundance: NA
len: 14

CDR3nt: TGCGCCAGCAGTCCGGTTGCCGGGACTAGCGCCCACGAGCAGTACTTC
CDR3aa: CASSPVAGTSAHEQYF
j_gene: TRBJ2-7
d_gene: TRBD2
v_gene: TRBV10-2
abundance: once
len: 16

CDR3nt: TGTGCCACCGTTGTATGGGGCGCCGGGTACACTGAAGCTTTCTTT
CDR3aa: CATVVWGAGYTEAFF
j_gene: TRBJ1-1
d_gene: NA
v_gene: TRBV6-4
abundance: once
len: 15

CDR3nt: TGTGCCAGCAGGAAGCCGGGACAGGGGATTGCCGAGCAGTACTTC
CDR3aa: CASRKPGQGIAEQYF
j_gene: TRBJ2-7
d_gene: TRBD1
v_gene: TRBV6-2/TRBV6-3
abundance: NA
len: 15

CDR3nt: TGCAGCGCCCTCGGGGACAGACACTACGAGCAGTACTTC
CDR3aa: CSALGDRHYEQYF
j_gene: TRBJ2-7
d_gene: TRBD1
v_gene: TRBV29-1
abundance: once
len: 13

CDR3nt: TGTGCCAGCAACCCGACAGGGGAGTGGAACTATGGCTACACCTTC
CDR3aa: CASNPTGEWNYGYTF
j_gene: TRBJ1-2
d_gene: TRBD1
v_gene: TRBV12-3/TRBV12-4
abundance: NA
len: 15

CDR3nt: TGTGCCAGCAGCCCTGGGGGGCTAGCAGGCAATGAGCAGTTCTTC
CDR3aa: CASSPGGLAGNEQFF
j_gene: TRBJ2-1
d_gene: NA
v_gene: TRBV11-2
abundance: NA
len: 15

CDR3nt: TGTGCCAGCAATCAGGGGGCAGTGGGGTACACTGAAGCTTTCTTT
CDR3aa: CASNQGAVGYTEAFF
j_gene: TRBJ1-1
d_gene: TRBD1
v_gene: TRBV5-6
abundance: NA
len: 15

CDR3nt: TGTGCCAGTAGTAGTAGGTCGTACAATACCCCGGGACAGGGTGCCTACAATGAGCAGTTCTTC
CDR3aa: CASSSRSYNTPGQGAYNEQFF
j_gene: TRBJ2-1
d_gene: TRBD1
v_gene: TRBV19
abundance: NA
len: 21

CDR3nt: TGTGCCAGCAGCCTTTGGACAGGGGGCACCGGGGAGCTGTTTTTT
CDR3aa: CASSLWTGGTGELFF
j_gene: TRBJ2-2
d_gene: TRBD1
v_gene: TRBV9
abundance: NA
len: 15

CDR3nt: TGTGCCAGCTACCCTTTAAGGAACACTGAAGCTTTCTTT
CDR3aa: CASYPLRNTEAFF
j_gene: TRBJ1-1
d_gene: NA
v_gene: TRBV30
abundance: NA
len: 13

CDR3nt: TGTGCCACCAGCAGAGATGGCGTTAGCGGGAGGCTCAATGAGCAGTTCTTC
CDR3aa: CATSRDGVSGRLNEQFF
j_gene: TRBJ2-1
d_gene: TRBD2
v_gene: TRBV15
abundance: NA
len: 17

CDR3nt: TGTGCCAGCTCACCACTAGGGCCTTCCATCCAAGAGACCCAGTACTTC
CDR3aa: CASSPLGPSIQETQYF
j_gene: TRBJ2-5
d_gene: NA
v_gene: TRBV18
abundance: NA
len: 16

CDR3nt: TGCAGCGCCGGACAGGGGGGCGAGTATGAACCCTACGAGCAGTACTTC
CDR3aa: CSAGQGGEYEPYEQYF
j_gene: TRBJ2-7
d_gene: TRBD1
v_gene: TRBV29-1
abundance: NA
len: 16

CDR3nt: TGTGCCAGCAGTTACCGATCGGGGTGGGAGACCGGGGAGCTGTTTTTT
CDR3aa: CASSYRSGWETGELFF
j_gene: TRBJ2-2
d_gene: NA
v_gene: TRBV6-6
abundance: NA
len: 16

CDR3nt: TGTGCCAGCAGTTTAAGAGGGGGGACAGGGGTTCCCCCACGCACGCAGTATTTT
CDR3aa: CASSLRGGTGVPPRTQYF
j_gene: TRBJ2-3
d_gene: TRBD1
v_gene: TRBV28
abundance: NA
len: 18

CDR3nt: TGTGCCAGCTGTAGGGGGAGCGGCACCGGGGAGCTGTTTTTT
CDR3aa: CASCRGSGTGELFF
j_gene: TRBJ2-2
d_gene: NA
v_gene: TRBV6-2/TRBV6-3
abundance: NA
len: 14

CDR3nt: TGTGCCAGCAGCCTCAGGGGGCTAGGTCAGCCCCAGCATTTT
CDR3aa: CASSLRGLGQPQHF
j_gene: TRBJ1-5
d_gene: TRBD1
v_gene: TRBV28
abundance: once
len: 14

CDR3nt: TGCAGTGCTAGAGCCTGGACAGGGACTAGAGATACGCAGTATTTT
CDR3aa: CSARAWTGTRDTQYF
j_gene: TRBJ2-3
d_gene: NA
v_gene: TRBV20-1
abundance: NA
len: 15

CDR3nt: TGCGCCAGCAGCCAAGAAGGGAGGCAGAGCTCCTATAATTCACCCCTCCACTTT
CDR3aa: CASSQEGRQSSYNSPLHF
j_gene: TRBJ1-6
d_gene: NA
v_gene: TRBV4-1
abundance: NA
len: 18

CDR3nt: TGTGCCAGCAGTTTACTCGGACTACTTTACAATGAGCAGTTCTTC
CDR3aa: CASSLLGLLYNEQFF
j_gene: TRBJ2-1
d_gene: NA
v_gene: TRBV12-3/TRBV12-4
abundance: once
len: 15

CDR3nt: TGCGCCAGCAGCCAAGTAAGGTCTACTATCCAGTACTTC
CDR3aa: CASSQVRSTIQYF
j_gene: TRBJ2-5
d_gene: NA
v_gene: TRBV4-3
abundance: NA
len: 13

CDR3nt: TGTGCCAGCAGTTTACCCCTACGGGACAGCTTAGGCTACACCTTC
CDR3aa: CASSLPLRDSLGYTF
j_gene: TRBJ1-2
d_gene: TRBD1
v_gene: TRBV27
abundance: NA
len: 15

CDR3nt: TGTGCCAGCACCAACAGGGAAACTCCATTACAGAATGAGCAGTTCTTC
CDR3aa: CASTNRETPLQNEQFF
j_gene: TRBJ2-1
d_gene: NA
v_gene: TRBV5-6
abundance: NA
len: 16